Listed below are T cell receptor beta chains from one sample, sequenced in a study of shared clonotypes between healthy human individuals. Clones were sequenced by immunoSEQ multiplex PCR, and TCRdb holds only the in-frame ones, with some missing. The table records 1.4 million or so clones, just under 99% of them present only once. The sequenced sample consisted of naive CD4+ T cells sorted from blood. These receptors originate from a man in his thirties or forties in good health. CDR3s include the opening cysteine and the closing phenylalanine or tryptophan. The order of the fields is J gene, D gene, CDR3 length, clone size, V gene, CDR3 protein, CDR3 DNA. The D gene is left open where the match is weak. Clone size is given for some rows only: seen once, a few or many times, or a class if the clone is expanded.

j_gene: TRBJ2-3; d_gene: TRBD2; len: 15; abundance: -; v_gene: TRBV4-3; CDR3aa: CASSQTSGSGNTQYF; CDR3nt: TGCGCCAGCAGCCAGACTAGCGGGAGTGGAAATACGCAGTATTTT
j_gene: TRBJ1-5; d_gene: -; len: 17; abundance: -; v_gene: TRBV28; CDR3aa: CASSLDRWGFSNQPQHF; CDR3nt: TGTGCCAGCAGTTTAGACAGGTGGGGCTTTAGCAATCAGCCCCAGCATTTT
j_gene: TRBJ2-5; d_gene: TRBD2; len: 16; abundance: -; v_gene: TRBV5-4; CDR3aa: CASSSPPGGSQETQYF; CDR3nt: TGTGCCAGCAGCTCCCCTCCGGGGGGGAGCCAAGAGACCCAGTACTTC
j_gene: TRBJ2-1; d_gene: TRBD2; len: 19; abundance: -; v_gene: TRBV6-1; CDR3aa: CASIERLTSGRQSYNEQFF; CDR3nt: TGTGCCAGCATTGAGCGTTTGACTAGCGGGAGGCAGTCCTACAATGAGCAGTTCTTC
j_gene: TRBJ2-7; d_gene: -; len: 15; abundance: -; v_gene: TRBV7-9; CDR3aa: CASSLGLGGPYEQYF; CDR3nt: TGTGCCAGCAGCTTAGGTCTGGGGGGCCCCTACGAGCAGTACTTC
j_gene: TRBJ1-2; d_gene: TRBD1; len: 14; abundance: -; v_gene: TRBV4-1; CDR3aa: CASSQGGTGLGYTF; CDR3nt: TGCGCCAGCAGCCAAGGGGGGACAGGGTTGGGCTACACCTTC
j_gene: TRBJ2-2; d_gene: TRBD2; len: 15; abundance: -; v_gene: TRBV5-4; CDR3aa: CASSKTSENTGELFF; CDR3nt: TGTGCCAGCAGCAAGACTAGCGAGAACACCGGGGAGCTGTTTTTT
j_gene: TRBJ2-2; d_gene: TRBD2; len: 17; abundance: -; v_gene: TRBV5-1; CDR3aa: CASSLFAGGANTGELFF; CDR3nt: TGCGCCAGCAGCTTGTTTGCGGGAGGCGCGAACACCGGGGAGCTGTTTTTT
j_gene: TRBJ2-3; d_gene: TRBD2; len: 15; abundance: -; v_gene: TRBV5-6; CDR3aa: CASASGRADTDTQYF; CDR3nt: TGTGCCAGCGCGAGCGGGAGGGCGGACACAGATACGCAGTATTTT
j_gene: TRBJ2-7; d_gene: -; len: 14; abundance: -; v_gene: TRBV18; CDR3aa: CASSQKDNAYEQYF; CDR3nt: TGTGCCAGCTCACAAAAGGACAATGCCTACGAGCAGTACTTC
j_gene: TRBJ2-1; d_gene: TRBD1; len: 18; abundance: -; v_gene: TRBV28; CDR3aa: CASSTKRRDRGLWNEQFF; CDR3nt: TGTGCCAGCAGTACGAAGAGGCGGGACAGGGGATTGTGGAATGAGCAGTTCTTC
j_gene: TRBJ1-1; d_gene: -; len: 12; abundance: -; v_gene: TRBV16; CDR3aa: CASSPRGGLAFF; CDR3nt: TGTGCCAGCAGCCCCAGGGGAGGGCTAGCTTTCTTT
j_gene: TRBJ2-1; d_gene: TRBD1; len: 15; abundance: -; v_gene: TRBV6-1; CDR3aa: CASRRSQGAYNEQFF; CDR3nt: TGTGCCAGCAGACGGTCACAGGGGGCTTACAATGAGCAGTTCTTC
j_gene: TRBJ1-4; d_gene: -; len: 13; abundance: -; v_gene: TRBV28; CDR3aa: CASSYTDNEKLFF; CDR3nt: TGTGCCAGCAGTTACACAGATAATGAAAAACTGTTTTTT
j_gene: TRBJ2-2; d_gene: -; len: 11; abundance: -; v_gene: TRBV27; CDR3aa: CASSLSGELFF; CDR3nt: TGTGCCAGCAGTTTGAGCGGGGAGCTGTTTTTT
j_gene: TRBJ1-2; d_gene: -; len: 13; abundance: -; v_gene: TRBV7-2; CDR3aa: CASFPGAGYGYTF; CDR3nt: TGTGCCAGCTTCCCCGGTGCCGGCTATGGCTACACCTTC
j_gene: TRBJ2-1; d_gene: -; len: 14; abundance: -; v_gene: TRBV18; CDR3aa: CASSLADSQGTQFF; CDR3nt: TGTGCCAGCTCACTTGCCGACAGCCAGGGTACGCAGTTCTTC
j_gene: TRBJ2-3; d_gene: -; len: 15; abundance: -; v_gene: TRBV5-8; CDR3aa: CASSLGGPDTDTQYF; CDR3nt: TGTGCCAGCAGCTTGGGCGGACCAGACACAGATACGCAGTATTTT
j_gene: TRBJ2-4; d_gene: TRBD2; len: 13; abundance: -; v_gene: TRBV18; CDR3aa: CASSPPGGNIQYF; CDR3nt: TGTGCCAGCTCACCTCCGGGGGGAAACATTCAGTACTTC
j_gene: TRBJ2-7; d_gene: -; len: 14; abundance: -; v_gene: TRBV6-5; CDR3aa: CASSYSQQLYEQYF; CDR3nt: TGTGCCAGCAGTTACTCGCAGCAGCTCTACGAGCAGTACTTC
j_gene: TRBJ2-5; d_gene: -; len: 12; abundance: -; v_gene: TRBV6-5; CDR3aa: CASSYSRETQYF; CDR3nt: TGTGCCAGCAGTTACTCGAGAGAGACCCAGTACTTC
j_gene: TRBJ2-1; d_gene: -; len: 13; abundance: -; v_gene: TRBV4-1; CDR3aa: CASSQGLNNEQFF; CDR3nt: TGCGCCAGCAGCCAAGGGCTAAACAATGAGCAGTTCTTC
j_gene: TRBJ2-1; d_gene: TRBD2; len: 18; abundance: -; v_gene: TRBV4-1; CDR3aa: CASSTRELLAGGGNEQFF; CDR3nt: TGCGCCAGCAGCACACGAGAGCTTCTAGCGGGAGGGGGAAATGAGCAGTTCTTC
j_gene: TRBJ2-7; d_gene: -; len: 13; abundance: -; v_gene: TRBV7-9; CDR3aa: CASTVTTPSEQYF; CDR3nt: TGTGCCAGCACCGTCACGACCCCTTCCGAGCAGTACTTC
j_gene: TRBJ2-7; d_gene: TRBD2; len: 18; abundance: -; v_gene: TRBV4-1; CDR3aa: CASSQDGTSGLRRYEQYF; CDR3nt: TGCGCCAGCAGCCAAGATGGGACTAGCGGGTTGCGGAGGTACGAGCAGTACTTC
j_gene: TRBJ1-5; d_gene: -; len: 18; abundance: -; v_gene: TRBV19; CDR3aa: CASSPRGSGEPSNQPQHF; CDR3nt: TGTGCCAGTAGTCCCCGGGGTTCAGGGGAGCCGAGCAATCAGCCCCAGCATTTT
j_gene: TRBJ1-5; d_gene: TRBD1; len: 15; abundance: -; v_gene: TRBV5-8; CDR3aa: CASSPSDRGDQPQHF; CDR3nt: TGTGCCAGCAGCCCTTCGGACAGGGGGGACCAGCCCCAGCATTTT
j_gene: TRBJ2-5; d_gene: -; len: 14; abundance: -; v_gene: TRBV2; CDR3aa: CASSPNRFEETQYF; CDR3nt: TGTGCCAGCAGCCCCAACAGGTTCGAAGAGACCCAGTACTTC
j_gene: TRBJ1-1; d_gene: -; len: 11; abundance: -; v_gene: TRBV20-1; CDR3aa: CSARENTEAFF; CDR3nt: TGCAGTGCGAGAGAGAACACTGAAGCTTTCTTT
j_gene: TRBJ2-3; d_gene: TRBD1; len: 16; abundance: -; v_gene: TRBV5-5; CDR3aa: CASSRTQGAPTDTQYF; CDR3nt: TGTGCCAGCAGCCGAACACAGGGGGCTCCCACAGATACGCAGTATTTT
j_gene: TRBJ1-3; d_gene: -; len: 14; abundance: -; v_gene: TRBV4-3; CDR3aa: CASSQDSRGNTIYF; CDR3nt: TGCGCCAGCAGCCAAGATTCCAGAGGAAACACCATATATTTT
j_gene: TRBJ2-7; d_gene: TRBD2; len: 14; abundance: -; v_gene: TRBV28; CDR3aa: CASGELAGGREQYF; CDR3nt: TGTGCCAGCGGTGAACTTGCGGGAGGTCGAGAGCAGTACTTC
j_gene: TRBJ2-1; d_gene: TRBD2; len: 15; abundance: -; v_gene: TRBV9; CDR3aa: CASSVPGTSLGEQFF; CDR3nt: TGTGCCAGCAGCGTTCCCGGGACTAGCTTAGGTGAGCAGTTCTTC
j_gene: TRBJ2-7; d_gene: TRBD1; len: 15; abundance: once; v_gene: TRBV28; CDR3aa: CASSSTGAFSYEQYF; CDR3nt: TGTGCCAGCAGTTCAACAGGGGCATTCTCCTACGAGCAGTACTTC
j_gene: TRBJ2-1; d_gene: -; len: 15; abundance: -; v_gene: TRBV5-4; CDR3aa: CASSSEVAPYNEQFF; CDR3nt: TGTGCCAGCAGCTCGGAGGTGGCCCCCTACAATGAGCAGTTCTTC
j_gene: TRBJ2-3; d_gene: -; len: 16; abundance: -; v_gene: TRBV9; CDR3aa: CASSVGSGENTDTQYF; CDR3nt: TGTGCCAGCAGCGTAGGATCAGGGGAGAACACAGATACGCAGTATTTT